The next 29 T cell receptor beta chains were all read from a single sample in a study of monozygotic twins with inflammatory bowel disease. Using the 5' RACE reads, TCRdb records one entry per CDR3 protein without DNA. The listing records approximately 390,000 distinct CDR3 sequences. The sequenced sample consisted of blood. The receptors were sampled from a human donor with ulcerative colitis or Crohn's disease, or a healthy co-twin of an affected twin (not recorded which).

This chain joins TRBV6-2 or TRBV6-3 and TRBJ2-5; the D gene TCRdb calls, TRBD1, cannot be checked with no DNA. The CDR3 has 17 residues. Per the germline V gene, CDR1 is MNHEY and CDR2 is SVGEGT. The CDR3 reads CASRRQGRILADETQYF.

This rearrangement joins TRBV7-6 to TRBJ1-3. Germline V gene data show CDR1 as SGHVS and CDR2 as FNYEAQ. CDR3 length equals 17 residues. CDR3 residues: CASSRERKQFSGNTIYF.

The chain couples TRBV20-1 to TRBJ2-6; without DNA, the TCRdb call of TRBD1 cannot be checked. Germline V lookup: CDR1 DFQATT, CDR2 SNEGSKA (reference sequence). CDR3 length: 16 residues. CDR3 sequence reads: CSARADRGTGANVLTF.

The CDR3 sequence is CASSQDSGTQEKLFF. The chain joins TRBV4-3 to TRBJ1-4; TCRdb proposes TRBD1, but this gene call is untestable without DNA. The V gene's germline CDR1 is LGHNA and CDR2 YSLEER. The CDR3 length is 15 residues.

V is TRBV18 and J is TRBJ2-7. The CDR3 extends over 13 amino acids. Germline V gene sequence: CDR1 KGHSH, CDR2 LQKENI. CDR3 residues: CASSPRTDRAQYF.

V is TRBV6-5 and J is TRBJ2-2; TCRdb outputs TRBD1, but without DNA this stays unchecked. The CDR3 length is 15 residues. Germline V gene sequence: CDR1 MNHEY, CDR2 SVGAGI. CDR3 sequence: CASSYRGQGAGELFF.

The CDR3 spells CASSSRQGLRYEQYF. The rearrangement links TRBV7-2 to TRBJ2-7; the TCRdb D gene call, TRBD1, has no DNA to confirm it. This CDR3 is built from 15 residues. Germline CDR1 is SGHTA and CDR2 is FQGNSA.

The rearrangement uses TRBV27 and TRBJ2-4; TCRdb proposes TRBD2, but this gene call is untestable without DNA. This CDR3 is 18 amino acids long. Germline values: CDR1 MNHEY, CDR2 SMNVEV (reference sequence). The CDR3 loop is CASKRLEGTTLAKNIQYF.

The chain is built from TRBV5-1 and TRBJ2-1. In germline, CDR1 is SGHRS, CDR2 YFSETQ. This CDR3 has 11 amino acids. The CDR3: CASSLGNEQFF.

The V and J genes are TRBV25-1 and TRBJ2-7; TCRdb designates TRBD1, a call that cannot be tested without DNA. Germline assignment: CDR1 MGHDK and CDR2 SYGVNS. The CDR3 spans 14 residues. CDR3 loop: CASRGVGGSHEQYF.

The V and J genes are TRBV24-1 and TRBJ1-2; TCRdb gives TRBD1 as the D gene, but with no DNA this cannot be confirmed. The CDR3 length is 14 residues. CDR1 is KGHDR, CDR2 SFDVKD, per germline. This chain's CDR3 is CATSGPQERGGYTF.

The chain links TRBV29-1 to TRBJ1-5; TCRdb selects TRBD1, and the lack of DNA leaves this call unchecked. Looked up from germline, CDR1 is SQVTM and CDR2 is ANQGSEA. This CDR3 region has 14 residues. The CDR3 protein is CSVRGQGGNQPQHF.

This rearrangement joins TRBV5-6 to TRBJ1-1. CDR1 is SGHDT and CDR2 is YYEEEE in the germline V gene. This CDR3 contains 13 residues. The CDR3 here is CASVFGGATEAFF.

The chain is built from TRBV12-3 or TRBV12-4 and TRBJ2-1; TCRdb outputs TRBD2, but without DNA this stays unchecked. The CDR3 has 16 residues. The CDR3 sequence is CASSSPLAGTYNEQFF.

CDR3 residues: CASSLEGTGVIQYF. This chain uses TRBV7-3 with TRBJ2-4; TCRdb indicates TRBD1, and absent DNA this call remains unverified. The germline CDR1 and CDR2 sequences are SGHTA and FQGTGA. There are 14 residues in the CDR3.

This chain joins TRBV6-1 and TRBJ2-7; the D gene TCRdb calls, TRBD1, cannot be checked with no DNA. Germline-derived CDR1 and CDR2 are MNHNS and SASEGT. The CDR3 is 15 amino acids. The CDR3 is CASSERRASPYEQYF.

The rearrangement uses TRBV18 and TRBJ2-3. Germline V lookup: CDR1 KGHSH, CDR2 LQKENI. This CDR3 is 12 amino acids long. This CDR3 reads CASSPSADTQYF.

The V and J genes are TRBV5-4 and TRBJ2-7; TCRdb gives TRBD1 as the D gene, but with no DNA this cannot be confirmed. This CDR3 contains 15 residues. Per the germline V gene, CDR1 is SGHNT and CDR2 is YYREEE (reference sequence). CDR3 residues: CASSAKRTGGYEQYF.

This chain uses TRBV6-1 with TRBJ2-1; the TRBD2 assignment by TCRdb is unverifiable without DNA. The CDR3 consists of 18 residues. Germline lookup yields CDR1 MNHNS and CDR2 SASEGT. The CDR3 sequence: CASRKGLAGGLFYNEQFF.

The rearrangement uses TRBV6-1 and TRBJ2-2; the TCRdb D gene call, TRBD2, has no DNA to confirm it. The V gene's germline CDR1 is MNHNS and CDR2 SASEGT. The CDR3 is 15 amino acids. This CDR3 is CASSTGGGNTGELFF.

This chain joins TRBV7-8 and TRBJ2-3; TCRdb returns TRBD2, unconfirmable since there is no DNA. CDR1 and CDR2 (germline): SGHVS, FQNEAQ. The CDR3 sequence is 14 residues long. The CDR3 protein is CASSLVRGGNTQYF. Complete variable domain (other parts from reference TRBV7-8 and TRBJ2-3): GAGVSQSPRYKVAKRGQDVALRCDPISGHVSLFWYQQALGQGPEFLTYFQNEAQLDKSGLPSDRFFAERPEGSVSTLKIQRTQQEDSAVYLCASSLVRGGNTQYFGPGTRLTVL.

This chain joins TRBV29-1 and TRBJ2-1. Germline CDR1 reads SQVTM; CDR2 reads ANQGSEA. CDR3 length: 13 amino acids. The CDR3 reads CSVEIPGWNEQFF.

The chain combines TRBV18 with TRBJ2-3; TCRdb calls TRBD1, which cannot be checked without DNA. Germline V CDR1 and CDR2: KGHSH, LQKENI. The CDR3 runs to 15 residues. CDR3 region: CASSPRQDPTSTQYF.

The rearrangement joins TRBV6-5 to TRBJ2-7. CDR1 is MNHEY and CDR2 is SVGAGI in the germline V gene. CDR3 length equals 15 residues. The CDR3 loop reads CASSYRIQVSGEQYF.

CDR3 region: CASTPRFGNTEAFF. The chain couples TRBV3-1 to TRBJ1-1. This CDR3 contains 14 residues. Germline assignment: CDR1 LGHDT and CDR2 YNNKEL (reference sequence).

The chain is built from TRBV12-3 or TRBV12-4 and TRBJ1-2; TCRdb proposes TRBD1, but this gene call is untestable without DNA. The CDR3 is 12 amino acids. The CDR3 sequence: CASSSRTGIYTF.

The CDR3 loop reads CASSVGRDSNQPQHF. V is TRBV9 and J is TRBJ1-5. The CDR3 runs to 15 residues. Germline assignment: CDR1 SGDLS and CDR2 YYNGEE.

The CDR3 spells CASSVSGSGYIQYF. The chain carries TRBV28 and TRBJ2-4; the D call from TCRdb, TRBD2, cannot be confirmed without DNA. Germline V lookup: CDR1 MDHEN, CDR2 SYDVKM. The CDR3 is 14 residues long.

The genes are TRBV10-3 and TRBJ2-3; without DNA, the TCRdb call of TRBD2 cannot be checked. The CDR3 is 11 residues long. Germline values: CDR1 ENHRY, CDR2 SYGVKD. CDR3 amino acids: CAISELEEQYF.